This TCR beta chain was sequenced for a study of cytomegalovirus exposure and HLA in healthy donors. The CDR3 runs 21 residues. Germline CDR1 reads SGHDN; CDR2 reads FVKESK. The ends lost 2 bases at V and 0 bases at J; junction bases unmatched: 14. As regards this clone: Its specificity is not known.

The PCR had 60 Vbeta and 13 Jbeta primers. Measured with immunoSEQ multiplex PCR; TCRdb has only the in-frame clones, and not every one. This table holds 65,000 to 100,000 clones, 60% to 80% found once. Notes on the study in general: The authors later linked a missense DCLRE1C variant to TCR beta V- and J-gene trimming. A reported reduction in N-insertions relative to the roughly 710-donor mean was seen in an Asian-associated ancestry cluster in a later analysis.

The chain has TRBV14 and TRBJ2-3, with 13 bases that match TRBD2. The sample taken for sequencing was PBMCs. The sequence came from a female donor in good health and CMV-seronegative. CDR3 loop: CASSQRPTLAGGPSSTDTQYF. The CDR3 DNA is TGTGCCAGCAGCCAACGCCCTACACTAGCGGGAGGGCCCTCGAGCACAGATACGCAGTATTTT. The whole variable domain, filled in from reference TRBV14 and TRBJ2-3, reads EAGVTQFPSHSVIEKGQTVTLRCDPISGHDNLYWYRRVMGKEIKFLLHFVKESKQDESGMPNNRFLAERTGGTYSTLKVQPAELEDSGVYFCASSQRPTLAGGPSSTDTQYFGPGTRLTVL.